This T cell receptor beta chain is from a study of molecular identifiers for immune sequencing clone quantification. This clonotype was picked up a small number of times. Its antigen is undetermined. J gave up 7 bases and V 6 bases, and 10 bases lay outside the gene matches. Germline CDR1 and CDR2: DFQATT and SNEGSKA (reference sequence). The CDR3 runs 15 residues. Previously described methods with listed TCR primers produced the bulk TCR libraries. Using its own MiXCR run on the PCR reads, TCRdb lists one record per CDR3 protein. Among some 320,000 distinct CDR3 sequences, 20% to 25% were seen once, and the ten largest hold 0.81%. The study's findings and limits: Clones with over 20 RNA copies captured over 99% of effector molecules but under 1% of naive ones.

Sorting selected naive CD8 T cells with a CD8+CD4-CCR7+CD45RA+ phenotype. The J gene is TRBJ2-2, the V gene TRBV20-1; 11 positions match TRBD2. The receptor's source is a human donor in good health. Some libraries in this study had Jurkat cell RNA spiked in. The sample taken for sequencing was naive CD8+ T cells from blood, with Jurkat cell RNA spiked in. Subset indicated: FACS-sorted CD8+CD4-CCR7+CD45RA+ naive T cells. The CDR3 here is CSATSYTSGSGELFF. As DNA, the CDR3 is TGCAGTGCCACATCATACACTAGCGGGAGCGGGGAGCTGTTTTTT.